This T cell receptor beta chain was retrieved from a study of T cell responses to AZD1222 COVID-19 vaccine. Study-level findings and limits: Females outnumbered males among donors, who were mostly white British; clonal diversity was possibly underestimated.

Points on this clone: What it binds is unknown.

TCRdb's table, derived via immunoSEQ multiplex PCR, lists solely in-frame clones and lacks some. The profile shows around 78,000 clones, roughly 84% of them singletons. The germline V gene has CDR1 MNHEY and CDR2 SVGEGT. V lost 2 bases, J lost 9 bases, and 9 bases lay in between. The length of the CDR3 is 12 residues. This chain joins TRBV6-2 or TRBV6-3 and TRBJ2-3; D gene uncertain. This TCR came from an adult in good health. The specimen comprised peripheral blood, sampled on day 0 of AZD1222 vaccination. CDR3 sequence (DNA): TGTGCCAGCAGTTACAGCGACCGGACGCAGTATTTT. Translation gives CASSYSDRTQYF.